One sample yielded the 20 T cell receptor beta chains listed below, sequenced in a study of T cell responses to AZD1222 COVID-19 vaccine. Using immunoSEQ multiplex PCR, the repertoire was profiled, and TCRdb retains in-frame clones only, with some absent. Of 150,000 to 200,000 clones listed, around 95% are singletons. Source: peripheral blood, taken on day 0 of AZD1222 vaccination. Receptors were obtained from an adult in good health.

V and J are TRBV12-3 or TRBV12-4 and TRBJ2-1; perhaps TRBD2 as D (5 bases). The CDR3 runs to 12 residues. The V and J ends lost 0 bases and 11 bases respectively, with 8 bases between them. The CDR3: CASSLAGGKQFF. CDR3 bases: TGTGCCAGCAGTTTAGCAGGAGGAAAGCAGTTCTTC.

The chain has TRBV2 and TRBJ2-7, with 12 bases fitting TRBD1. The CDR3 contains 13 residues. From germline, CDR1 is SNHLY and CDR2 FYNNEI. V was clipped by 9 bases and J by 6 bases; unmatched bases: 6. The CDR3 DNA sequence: TGTGCCAGTGATGGGGACAGGGGGCTCGAGCAGTACTTC. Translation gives CASDGDRGLEQYF.

The CDR3 region has the DNA TGTGCCAGCAGCTTAGCCCCCTCCTACGAGCAGTACTTC. It translates to CASSLAPSYEQYF. The V gene is TRBV11-2, the J gene TRBJ2-7; D remains unclear. The V gene lost 1 base and the J gene lost 0 bases, with 4 bases spanning the gap. The CDR3 contains 13 residues. CDR1 is SGHAT, CDR2 FQNNGV, per germline.

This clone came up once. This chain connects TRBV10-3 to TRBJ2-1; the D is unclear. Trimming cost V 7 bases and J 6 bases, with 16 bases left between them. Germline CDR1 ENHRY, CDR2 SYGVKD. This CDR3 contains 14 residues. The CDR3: CAITGQRPFNEQFF. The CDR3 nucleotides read TGTGCCATCACGGGTCAGCGCCCGTTCAATGAGCAGTTCTTC.

In DNA form, the CDR3 reads TGCAGCGTTGACCCGGGGAACTATGGCTACACCTTC. Encoded protein: CSVDPGNYGYTF. The V gene is TRBV29-1, the J gene TRBJ1-2; D gene ambiguous. The germline CDR1 and CDR2 sequences are SQVTM and ANQGSEA. The ends were cut back, 3 bases at V and 2 bases at J, with 7 bases in the middle. This CDR3 comprises 12 residues.

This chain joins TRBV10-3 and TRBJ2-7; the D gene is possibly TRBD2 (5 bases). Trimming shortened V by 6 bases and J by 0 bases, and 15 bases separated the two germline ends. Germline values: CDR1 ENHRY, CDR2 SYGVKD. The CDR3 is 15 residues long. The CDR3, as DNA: TGTGCCATCAGCTCCGGGATGGAGAGCTCCTACGAGCAGTACTTC. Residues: CAISSGMESSYEQYF.

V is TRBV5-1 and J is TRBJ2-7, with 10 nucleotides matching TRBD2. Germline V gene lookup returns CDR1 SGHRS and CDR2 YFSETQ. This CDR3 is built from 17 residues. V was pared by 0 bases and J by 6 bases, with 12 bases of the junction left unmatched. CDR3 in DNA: TGCGCCAGCAGCTTGGCAATGGGGGGACTAGCGAAGGGCGAGCAGTACTTC. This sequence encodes CASSLAMGGLAKGEQYF.

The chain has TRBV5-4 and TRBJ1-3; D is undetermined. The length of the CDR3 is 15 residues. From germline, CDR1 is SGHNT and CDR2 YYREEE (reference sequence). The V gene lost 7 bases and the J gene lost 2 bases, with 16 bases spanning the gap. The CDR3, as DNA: TGTGCCAGCGGCTCGATTGGGAGGACTGGAAACACCATATATTTT. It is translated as CASGSIGRTGNTIYF.

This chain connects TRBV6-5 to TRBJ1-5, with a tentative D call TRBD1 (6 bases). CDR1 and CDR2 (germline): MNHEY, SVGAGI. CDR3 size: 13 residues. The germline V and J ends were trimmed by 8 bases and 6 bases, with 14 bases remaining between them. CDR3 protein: CASLGGGGQPQHF. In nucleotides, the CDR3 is TGTGCCAGCCTGGGGGGGGGCGGTCAGCCCCAGCATTTT.

CDR3 loop: CASSPLTRQGRIPEAFF. The CDR3 nucleotides read TGTGCCAGCTCACCACTTACTCGACAGGGGAGGATCCCTGAAGCTTTCTTT. J is TRBJ1-1 and V is TRBV18, with 8 bases that match TRBD1. The length of the CDR3 is 17 residues. Germline values: CDR1 KGHSH, CDR2 LQKENI. J was trimmed by 6 bases and V by 1 base; bases with no gene match: 13.

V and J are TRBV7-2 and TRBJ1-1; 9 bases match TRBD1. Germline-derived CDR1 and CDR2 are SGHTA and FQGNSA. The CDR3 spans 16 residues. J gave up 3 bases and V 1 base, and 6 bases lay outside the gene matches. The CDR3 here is CASSLEGDRVDTEAFF. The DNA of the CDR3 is TGTGCCAGCAGCTTAGAGGGGGACAGGGTCGACACTGAAGCTTTCTTT.

This chain's CDR3 is CASSLSNSYGYTF. Written as DNA, the CDR3 is TGTGCCAGCAGCTTAAGTAACAGCTATGGCTACACCTTC. The rearrangement links TRBV7-8 to TRBJ1-2; no clear D. The CDR3 covers 13 residues. V lost 2 bases, J lost 4 bases, and 8 bases lay in between. CDR1 is SGHVS and CDR2 is FQNEAQ in the germline V gene. The complete variable domain, with remaining parts taken from reference TRBV7-8 and TRBJ1-2, reads GAGVSQSPRYKVAKRGQDVALRCDPISGHVSLFWYQQALGQGPEFLTYFQNEAQLDKSGLPSDRFFAERPEGSVSTLKIQRTQQEDSAVYLCASSLSNSYGYTFGSGTRLTVV.

CDR3 residues: CASSQWILAGGSTDTQYF. Here the CDR3 DNA reads TGTGCCAGCAGCCAATGGATTCTAGCGGGAGGTAGCACAGATACGCAGTATTTT. The chain carries TRBV3-1 (or the pseudogene TRBV3-2) and TRBJ2-3; TRBD2 agrees at 11 bases. J lost 0 bases, V lost 2 bases, and 7 bases had no gene match. CDR3 length: 18 residues. Germline lookup yields CDR1 LGHDT and CDR2 YNNKEL (reference sequence).

The CDR3 nucleotides are TGTGCCAGCAGCACTGCAGGGACCGGAGCGGTAGGAGCTTTCTTT. Amino acid sequence: CASSTAGTGAVGAFF. The chain couples TRBV7-2 to TRBJ1-1; tentatively, D is TRBD1 (5 bases). Germline V gene lookup returns CDR1 SGHTA and CDR2 FQGNSA. V was shortened by 5 bases and J by 10 bases, with 23 bases between the two germline ends. The CDR3 covers 15 residues.

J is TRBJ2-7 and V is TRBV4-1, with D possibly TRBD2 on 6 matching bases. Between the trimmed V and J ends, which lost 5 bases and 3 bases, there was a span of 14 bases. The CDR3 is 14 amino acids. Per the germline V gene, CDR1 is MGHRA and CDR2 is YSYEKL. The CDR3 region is CASSSGEGGYEQYF. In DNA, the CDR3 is TGCGCCAGCAGCTCGGGAGAGGGAGGCTACGAGCAGTACTTC.

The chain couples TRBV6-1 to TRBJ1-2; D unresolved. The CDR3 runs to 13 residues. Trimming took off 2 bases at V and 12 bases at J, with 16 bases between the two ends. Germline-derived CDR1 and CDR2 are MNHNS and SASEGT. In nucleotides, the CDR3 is TGTGCCAGCAGTGAACCCAACCGGTTAAGAGACACCTTC. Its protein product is CASSEPNRLRDTF.

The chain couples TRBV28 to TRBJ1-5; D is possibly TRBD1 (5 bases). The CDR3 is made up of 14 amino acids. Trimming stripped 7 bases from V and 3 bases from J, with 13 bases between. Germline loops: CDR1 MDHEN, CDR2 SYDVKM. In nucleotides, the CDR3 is TGTGCCAGCATGGGGGGACGGGACAATCAGCCCCAGCATTTT. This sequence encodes CASMGGRDNQPQHF.

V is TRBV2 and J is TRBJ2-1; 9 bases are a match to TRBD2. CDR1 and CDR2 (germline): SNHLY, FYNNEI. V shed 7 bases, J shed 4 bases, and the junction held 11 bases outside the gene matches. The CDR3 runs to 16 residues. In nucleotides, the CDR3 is TGTGCCAGCAATGATCGCGGCGGGAGGGGGTACAATGAGCAGTTCTTC. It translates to CASNDRGGRGYNEQFF. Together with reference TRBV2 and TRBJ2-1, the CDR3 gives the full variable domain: EPEVTQTPSHQVTQMGQEVILRCVPISNHLYFYWYRQILGQKVEFLVSFYNNEISEKSEIFDDQFSVERPDGSNFTLKIRSTKLEDSAMYFCASNDRGGRGYNEQFFGPGTRLTVL.

The CDR3 loop reads CASSQQEAGRPDQPQHF. The CDR3 DNA reads TGTGCCAGCAGCCAACAAGAGGCCGGCCGGCCTGATCAGCCCCAGCATTTT. This sequence joins TRBV7-8 and TRBJ1-5; no firm D call. The V gene lost 5 bases and the J gene lost 5 bases, with 22 bases spanning the gap. The CDR3 length is 17 residues. Germline loops: CDR1 SGHVS, CDR2 FQNEAQ.

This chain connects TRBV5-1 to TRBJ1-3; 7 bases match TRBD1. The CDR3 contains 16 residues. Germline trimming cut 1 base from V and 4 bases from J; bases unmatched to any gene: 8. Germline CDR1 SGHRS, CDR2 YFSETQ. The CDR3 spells CASSLSGQVEGNTIYF. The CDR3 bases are TGCGCCAGCAGCTTGTCCGGACAGGTGGAGGGAAACACCATATATTTT. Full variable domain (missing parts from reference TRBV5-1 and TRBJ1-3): KAGVTQTPRYLIKTRGQQVTLSCSPISGHRSVSWYQQTPGQGLQFLFEYFSETQRNKGNFPGRFSGRQFSNSRSEMNVSTLELGDSALYLCASSLSGQVEGNTIYFGEGSWLTVV.